This is a list of T cell receptor beta chains from one sample in a study of cytomegalovirus exposure and HLA in healthy donors. Profiled with immunoSEQ multiplex PCR; TCRdb holds only in-frame clones, not every one. In the table there are about 130,000 clones, about 72% of which are singletons. The sequenced sample consisted of PBMCs. The receptor set was obtained from a female donor in good health and CMV-seronegative. Each CDR3 is given with its conserved first and last residue. The D gene is left open where the match is weak. A row's size may be missing; if present it is once, few, many or a size class.

TRBD1 TRBJ2-1 - TRBV9 CASSPDGTESSYNEQFF TGTGCCAGCAGCCCCGATGGGACAGAGAGCTCCTACAATGAGCAGTTCTTC
TRBD1 TRBJ1-2 - TRBV27 CASRHGQGACGYTF TGTGCCAGCAGACACGGACAGGGGGCGTGTGGCTACACCTTC
- TRBJ2-7 - TRBV27 CASSQKGRGSYEQYF TGTGCCAGCAGTCAGAAAGGGCGGGGTTCCTACGAGCAGTACTTC
- TRBJ1-4 - TRBV19 CASSIVEEKLFF TGTGCCAGTAGTATAGTTGAGGAAAAACTGTTTTTT
TRBD2 TRBJ2-1 - TRBV4-1 CASSQETSGRLHEQFF TGCGCCAGCAGCCAAGAGACTAGCGGGAGATTGCATGAGCAGTTCTTC
TRBD1 TRBJ1-4 - TRBV5-1 CASSRRTGGINEKLFF TGCGCCAGCAGCCGACGGACAGGGGGGATTAATGAAAAACTGTTTTTT
TRBD1 TRBJ2-6 - TRBV23-1 CASSHPTGVDSGANVLTF TGCGCCAGCAGTCACCCCACAGGGGTAGACTCTGGGGCCAACGTCCTGACTTTC
TRBD1 TRBJ2-7 few TRBV27 CASSLDRGSLKQYF TGTGCCAGCAGTTTGGACAGGGGTTCCCTCAAGCAGTACTTC
- TRBJ2-6 - TRBV29-1 CSSGGHCSGANVLTF TGCAGCTCTGGCGGGCACTGCTCTGGGGCCAACGTCCTGACTTTC
TRBD2 TRBJ2-1 - TRBV5-1 CASSTYGGLATGEQFF TGCGCCAGCAGCACGTACGGGGGACTAGCAACCGGTGAGCAGTTCTTC
TRBD1 TRBJ1-5 - TRBV30 CAWSYRGNQPQHF TGTGCCTGGAGTTACAGGGGTAATCAGCCCCAGCATTTT
- TRBJ1-2 - TRBV25-1 CASSELGSYGYTF TGTGCCAGCAGTGAATTGGGCAGCTATGGCTACACCTTC
TRBD1 TRBJ1-4 few TRBV5-1 CASSFRDSLNEKLFF TGCGCCAGCAGCTTCCGGGACAGCCTTAATGAAAAACTGTTTTTT
- TRBJ1-4 - TRBV9 CASSAEYQDEKLFF TGTGCCAGCAGCGCCGAATATCAGGATGAAAAACTGTTTTTT
TRBD2 TRBJ2-1 - TRBV9 CASGETSGYNEQFF TGTGCCAGCGGCGAAACTAGCGGTTACAATGAGCAGTTCTTC
- TRBJ2-7 - TRBV27 CASSHSGYEQYF TGTGCCAGCAGTCATAGCGGCTACGAGCAGTACTTC
TRBD2 TRBJ2-7 - TRBV5-8 CASSLGVAGVYEQYF TGTGCCAGCAGCTTGGGTGTAGCGGGAGTCTACGAGCAGTACTTC
- TRBJ2-7 - TRBV9 CASSVGGDISTYEQYF TGTGCCAGCAGCGTAGGAGGGGACATATCCACTTACGAGCAGTACTTC
TRBD2 TRBJ2-1 - TRBV27 CASSPLSGVSYNEQFF TGTGCCAGCAGTCCCCTTAGCGGGGTCTCCTACAATGAGCAGTTCTTC
TRBD1 TRBJ2-7 - TRBV18 CASSPGTGNYEQYF TGTGCCAGCTCTCCCGGGACAGGGAACTACGAGCAGTACTTC
TRBD2 TRBJ2-3 - TRBV9 CASSAHPAGGIDTQYF TGTGCCAGCAGCGCCCACCCCGCGGGAGGTATAGATACGCAGTATTTT
TRBD1 TRBJ1-1 - TRBV28 CASSVLTGGGTEAFF TGTGCCAGCAGTGTATTGACAGGGGGCGGCACTGAAGCTTTCTTT
- TRBJ2-2 - TRBV5-1 CASSWTENTGELFF TGCGCCAGCAGCTGGACAGAAAACACCGGGGAGCTGTTTTTT
- TRBJ2-3 - TRBV9 CASSPRDLSDTQYF TGTGCCAGCAGCCCCCGGGACTTATCAGATACGCAGTATTTT
- TRBJ1-1 few TRBV6-6 CASSYPTGGGSTEAFF TGTGCCAGCAGTTACCCGACAGGCGGGGGGAGCACTGAAGCTTTCTTT
TRBD2 TRBJ2-7 - TRBV27 CASRPSLAGGLGEQYF TGTGCCAGCAGACCATCGCTAGCGGGAGGTTTGGGAGAGCAGTACTTC
- TRBJ1-1 - TRBV6-6 CASRRGGTEAFF TGTGCCAGCAGGCGAGGGGGCACTGAAGCTTTCTTT
TRBD1 TRBJ2-3 - TRBV5-1 CASSLGQGATDTQYF TGCGCCAGCAGCTTGGGTCAGGGGGCCACAGATACGCAGTATTTT
- TRBJ2-7 few TRBV2 CASSEFNEQYF TGTGCCAGCAGTGAATTTAACGAGCAGTACTTC
- TRBJ2-7 - TRBV10-3 CAISDRTYEQYF TGTGCCATCAGTGACCGAACTTACGAGCAGTACTTC
- TRBJ1-3 - TRBV9 CASSSDSHSGNTIYF TGTGCCAGCAGCTCGGACAGCCACTCTGGAAACACCATATATTTT
- TRBJ1-4 - TRBV6-5 CASSSRGLNEKLFF TGTGCCAGCAGTTCTAGGGGTTTGAATGAAAAACTGTTTTTT
- TRBJ1-1 - TRBV20-1 CSASRNTEAFF TGCAGTGCTAGTCGTAACACTGAAGCTTTCTTT
TRBD1 TRBJ1-5 - TRBV2 CASSGQGVSPQHF TGTGCCAGCAGTGGGCAGGGGGTTTCGCCCCAGCATTTT
TRBD1 TRBJ2-7 - TRBV27 CASSSLPRDRGPEQYF TGTGCCAGCAGTTCACTTCCCCGGGACAGGGGCCCCGAGCAGTACTTC